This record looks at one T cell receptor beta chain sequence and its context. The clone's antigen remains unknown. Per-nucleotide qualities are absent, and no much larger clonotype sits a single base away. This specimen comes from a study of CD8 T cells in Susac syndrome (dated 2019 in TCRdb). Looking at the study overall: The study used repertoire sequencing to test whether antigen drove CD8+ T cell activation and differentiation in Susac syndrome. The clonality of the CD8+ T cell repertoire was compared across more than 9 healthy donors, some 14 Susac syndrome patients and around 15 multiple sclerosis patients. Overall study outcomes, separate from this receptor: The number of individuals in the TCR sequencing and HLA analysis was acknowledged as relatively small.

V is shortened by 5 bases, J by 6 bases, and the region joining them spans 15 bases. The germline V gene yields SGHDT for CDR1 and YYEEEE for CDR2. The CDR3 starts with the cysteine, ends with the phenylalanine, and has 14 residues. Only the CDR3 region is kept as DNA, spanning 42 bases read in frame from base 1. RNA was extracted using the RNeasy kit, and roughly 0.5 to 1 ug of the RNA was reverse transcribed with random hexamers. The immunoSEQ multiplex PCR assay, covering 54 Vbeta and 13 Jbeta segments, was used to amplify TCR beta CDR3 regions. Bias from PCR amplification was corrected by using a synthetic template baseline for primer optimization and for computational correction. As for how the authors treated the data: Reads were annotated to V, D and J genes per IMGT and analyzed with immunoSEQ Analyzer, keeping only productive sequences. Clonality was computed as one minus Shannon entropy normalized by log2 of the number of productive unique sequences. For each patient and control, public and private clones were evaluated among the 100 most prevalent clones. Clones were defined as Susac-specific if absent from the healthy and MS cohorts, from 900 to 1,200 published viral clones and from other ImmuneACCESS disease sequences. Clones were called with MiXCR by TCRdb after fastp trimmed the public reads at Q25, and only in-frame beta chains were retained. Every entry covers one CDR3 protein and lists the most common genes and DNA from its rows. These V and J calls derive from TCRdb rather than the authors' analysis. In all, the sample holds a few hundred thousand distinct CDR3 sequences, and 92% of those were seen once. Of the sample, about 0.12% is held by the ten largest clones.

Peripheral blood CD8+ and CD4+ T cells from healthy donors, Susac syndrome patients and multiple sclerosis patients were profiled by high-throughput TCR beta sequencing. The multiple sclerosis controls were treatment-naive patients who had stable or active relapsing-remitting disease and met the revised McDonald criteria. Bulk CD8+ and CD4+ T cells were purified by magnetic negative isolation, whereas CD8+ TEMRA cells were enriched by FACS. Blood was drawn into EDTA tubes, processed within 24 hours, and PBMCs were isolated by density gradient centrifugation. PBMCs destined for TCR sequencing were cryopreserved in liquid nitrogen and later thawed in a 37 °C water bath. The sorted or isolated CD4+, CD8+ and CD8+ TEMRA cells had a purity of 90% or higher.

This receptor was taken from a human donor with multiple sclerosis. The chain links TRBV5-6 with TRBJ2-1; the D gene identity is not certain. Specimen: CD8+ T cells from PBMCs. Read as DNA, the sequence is TGTGCCAGCAGACCCTCCCCGAGAACCAATGAGCAGTTCTTC. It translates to CASRPSPRTNEQFF.